What follows describes a single T cell receptor beta chain. Its ends do not fully match the called genes, so a read error is possible. The sample is drawn from a study of cytomegalovirus exposure and HLA in healthy donors. The CDR3 totals 14 residues. Looked up from germline, CDR1 is SSHAT and CDR2 is FNYEAQ (reference sequence). PCR involved 60 Vbeta and 13 Jbeta primers. TCRdb's copy holds only in-frame clones and misses some; the assay was immunoSEQ multiplex PCR. The profile shows roughly 140,000 clones, over 75% of them singletons. Sequences were obtained from PBMCs. This rearrangement joins TRBV7-7 to TRBJ2-2, with D uncertain. This TCR was recovered from a female donor in good health and CMV-seronegative. Written as DNA, the CDR3 is TGTGCTAGCAGCTTCGGGTCTAACACCGGGGAGCTGTTTTTT. Amino acids: CASSFGSNTGELFF.